This TCR beta chain was identified during a study of T cell changes during pregnancy in multiple sclerosis. Repertoires were generated with immunoSEQ multiplex PCR, while TCRdb's copy carries only in-frame clones and drops some. The table records some 74,000 clones, roughly 92% of them present only once. The CDR3 consists of 16 residues. V lost 2 bases to trimming and J lost 0 bases, with 12 bases between them. Germline loops: CDR1 SGHDT, CDR2 YYEEEE. The source of this sequence is a female donor in good health, enrolled as a control in a pregnancy study. J is TRBJ2-4 and V is TRBV5-6; D is undetermined. This specimen was peripheral blood, taken after pregnancy. The CDR3 reads CASSFWATLAKNIQYF. The DNA for the CDR3 is TGTGCCAGCAGCTTTTGGGCAACCCTAGCCAAAAACATTCAGTACTTC.